This T cell receptor beta chain was recovered during a study of blood T cell repertoires in COVID-19. In the study overall: Sites across the United States, Italy and Spain contributed samples from acute and convalescent COVID-19.

Original processing methods: Reference gene primers were amplified, and this amplification served to estimate nucleated cell counts. Produced via immunoSEQ multiplex PCR; TCRdb's table is partial and in-frame only. V and J calls and clone size are those listed in that table; D and trimming were worked out from the DNA. This table has fewer than 150,000 clones, around 84% appearing once. The CDR3 is 13 amino acids. The J segment lost 3 bases and the V segment lost 2 bases, leaving 0 bases of the junction unmatched. Germline V gives CDR1 SGHVS, CDR2 FQNEAQ. The chain employs TRBV7-8 and TRBJ1-2; TRBD1 aligns across 7 bases. The sample was peripheral blood. The source of this sequence is a woman aged 40 to 50 with acute or convalescent COVID-19. In DNA form, the CDR3 reads TGTGCCAGCAGCTTACAGGGGGACTATGGCTACACCTTC. Translated: CASSLQGDYGYTF.